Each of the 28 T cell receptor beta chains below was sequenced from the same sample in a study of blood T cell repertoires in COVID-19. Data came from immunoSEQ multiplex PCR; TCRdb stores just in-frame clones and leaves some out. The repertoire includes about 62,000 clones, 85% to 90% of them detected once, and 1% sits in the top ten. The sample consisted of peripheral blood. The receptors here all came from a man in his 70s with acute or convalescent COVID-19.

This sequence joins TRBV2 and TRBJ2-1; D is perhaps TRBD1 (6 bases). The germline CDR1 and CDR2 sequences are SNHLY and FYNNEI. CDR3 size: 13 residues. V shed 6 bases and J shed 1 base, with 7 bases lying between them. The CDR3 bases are TGTGCCAGCAGGACAGGATCCTACAATGAGCAGTTCTTC. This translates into CASRTGSYNEQFF.

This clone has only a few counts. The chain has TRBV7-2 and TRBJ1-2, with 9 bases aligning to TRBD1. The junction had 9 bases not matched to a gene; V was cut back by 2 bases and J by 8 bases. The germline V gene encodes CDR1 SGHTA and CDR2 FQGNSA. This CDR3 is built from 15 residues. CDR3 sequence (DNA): TGTGCCAGCAGCTTATTTGGGACAGGGAGGGCGGGCTACACCTTC. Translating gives CASSLFGTGRAGYTF.

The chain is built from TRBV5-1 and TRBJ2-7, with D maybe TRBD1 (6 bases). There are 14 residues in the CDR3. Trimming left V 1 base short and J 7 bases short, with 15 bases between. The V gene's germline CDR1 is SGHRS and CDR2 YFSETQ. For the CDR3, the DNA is TGCGCCAGCAGCTTGATGACAGGCGTGGGGGAGCAGTACTTC. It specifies CASSLMTGVGEQYF.

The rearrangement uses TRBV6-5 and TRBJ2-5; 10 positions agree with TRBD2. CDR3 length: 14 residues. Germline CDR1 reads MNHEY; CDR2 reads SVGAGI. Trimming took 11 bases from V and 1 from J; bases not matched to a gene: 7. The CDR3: CAVIAGGFQETQYF. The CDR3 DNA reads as TGTGCCGTTATAGCGGGGGGTTTCCAAGAGACCCAGTACTTC.

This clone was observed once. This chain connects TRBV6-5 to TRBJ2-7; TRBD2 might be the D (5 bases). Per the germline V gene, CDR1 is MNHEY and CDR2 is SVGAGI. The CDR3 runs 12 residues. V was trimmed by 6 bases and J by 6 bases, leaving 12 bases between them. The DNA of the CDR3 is TGTGCCAGCAGCCCCCTAGCCGGCGAGCAGTACTTC. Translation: CASSPLAGEQYF.

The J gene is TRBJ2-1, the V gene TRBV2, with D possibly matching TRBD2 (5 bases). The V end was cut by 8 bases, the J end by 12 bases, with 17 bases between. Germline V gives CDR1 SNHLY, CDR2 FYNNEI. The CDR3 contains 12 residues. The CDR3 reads CASRKTGVGQFF. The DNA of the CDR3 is TGTGCCAGCCGGAAGACCGGGGTGGGGCAGTTCTTC.

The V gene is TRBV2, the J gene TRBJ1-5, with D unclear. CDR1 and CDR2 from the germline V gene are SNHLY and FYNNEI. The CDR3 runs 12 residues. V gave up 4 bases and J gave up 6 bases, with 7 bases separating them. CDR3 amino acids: CASSVQSQPQHF. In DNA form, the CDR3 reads TGTGCCAGCAGTGTTCAGTCTCAGCCCCAGCATTTT.

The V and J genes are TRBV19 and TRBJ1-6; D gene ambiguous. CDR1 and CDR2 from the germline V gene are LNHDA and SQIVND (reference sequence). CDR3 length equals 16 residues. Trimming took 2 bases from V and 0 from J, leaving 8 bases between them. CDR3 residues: CASSIIGSSYNSPLHF. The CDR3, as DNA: TGTGCCAGTAGTATAATTGGGAGCTCCTATAATTCACCCCTCCACTTT.

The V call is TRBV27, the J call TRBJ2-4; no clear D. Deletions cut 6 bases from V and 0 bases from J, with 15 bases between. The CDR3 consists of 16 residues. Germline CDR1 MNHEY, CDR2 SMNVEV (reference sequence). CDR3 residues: CASSYTNLIAKNIQYF. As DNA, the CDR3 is TGTGCCAGCAGCTACACTAACCTTATAGCCAAAAACATTCAGTACTTC.

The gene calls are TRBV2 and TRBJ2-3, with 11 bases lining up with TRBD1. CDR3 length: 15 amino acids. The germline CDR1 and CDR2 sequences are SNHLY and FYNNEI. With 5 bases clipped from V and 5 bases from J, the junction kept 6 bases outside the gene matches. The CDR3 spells CASSTAGTGGDTQYF. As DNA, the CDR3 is TGTGCCAGCAGTACGGCCGGGACAGGGGGAGATACGCAGTATTTT.

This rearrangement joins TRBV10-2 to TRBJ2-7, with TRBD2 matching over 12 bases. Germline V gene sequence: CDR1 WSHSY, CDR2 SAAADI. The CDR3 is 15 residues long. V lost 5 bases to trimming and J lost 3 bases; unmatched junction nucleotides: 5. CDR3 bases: TGCGCCAGCAGTCAGCTACTAGCGGGGGGCTACGAGCAGTACTTC. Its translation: CASSQLLAGGYEQYF.

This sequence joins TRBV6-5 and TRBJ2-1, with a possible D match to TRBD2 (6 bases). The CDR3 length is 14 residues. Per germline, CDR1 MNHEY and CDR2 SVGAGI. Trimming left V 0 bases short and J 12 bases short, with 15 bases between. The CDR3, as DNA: TGTGCCAGCAGTTACTCGAGGGGCCGGGACTCGCAGTTCTTC. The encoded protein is CASSYSRGRDSQFF.

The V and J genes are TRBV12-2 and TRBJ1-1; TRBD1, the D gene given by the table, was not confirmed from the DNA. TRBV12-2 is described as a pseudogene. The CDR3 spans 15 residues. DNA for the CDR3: TGTGCAAGTCGCTTAGCGGCAGGCGTTAACACTGAAGCTTTCTTT. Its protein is CASRLAAGVNTEAFF.

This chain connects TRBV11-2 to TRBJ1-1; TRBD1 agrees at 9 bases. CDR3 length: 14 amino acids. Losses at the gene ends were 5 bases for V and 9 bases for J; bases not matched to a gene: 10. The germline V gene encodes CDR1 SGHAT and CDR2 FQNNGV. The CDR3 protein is CASSPRGGTGQAFF. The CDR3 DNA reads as TGTGCCAGCAGCCCGAGGGGTGGGACAGGGCAAGCTTTCTTT.

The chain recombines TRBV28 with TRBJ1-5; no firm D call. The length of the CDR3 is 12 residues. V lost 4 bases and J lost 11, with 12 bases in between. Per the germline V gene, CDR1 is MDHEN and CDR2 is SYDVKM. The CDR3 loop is CASSWEEESQHF. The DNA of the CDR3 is TGTGCCAGCAGTTGGGAGGAAGAGTCCCAGCATTTT.

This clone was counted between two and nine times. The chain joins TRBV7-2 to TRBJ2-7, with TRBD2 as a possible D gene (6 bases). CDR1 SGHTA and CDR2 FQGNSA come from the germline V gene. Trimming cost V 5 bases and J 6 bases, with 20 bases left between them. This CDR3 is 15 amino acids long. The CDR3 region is CASSPGTLPPTEQYF. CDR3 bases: TGTGCCAGCAGCCCAGGGACTTTGCCCCCTACCGAGCAGTACTTC.

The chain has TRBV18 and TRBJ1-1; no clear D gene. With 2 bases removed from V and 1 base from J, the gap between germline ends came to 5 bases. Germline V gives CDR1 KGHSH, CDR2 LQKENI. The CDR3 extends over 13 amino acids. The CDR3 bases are TGTGCCAGCTCACCAACGGGGAACACTGAAGCTTTCTTT. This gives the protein CASSPTGNTEAFF.

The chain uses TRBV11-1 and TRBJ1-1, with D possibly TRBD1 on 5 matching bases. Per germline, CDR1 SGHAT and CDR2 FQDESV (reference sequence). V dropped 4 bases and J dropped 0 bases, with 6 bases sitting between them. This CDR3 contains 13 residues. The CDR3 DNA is TGTGCCAGCAGCTCACAGGTGAACACTGAAGCTTTCTTT. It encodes CASSSQVNTEAFF.

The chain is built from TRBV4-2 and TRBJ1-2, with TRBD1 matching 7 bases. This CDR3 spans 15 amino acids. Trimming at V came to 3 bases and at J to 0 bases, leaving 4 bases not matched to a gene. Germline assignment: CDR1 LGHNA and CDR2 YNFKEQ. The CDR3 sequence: CASSQGTEANYGYTF. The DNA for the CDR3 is TGTGCCAGCAGCCAGGGGACAGAAGCTAACTATGGCTACACCTTC.

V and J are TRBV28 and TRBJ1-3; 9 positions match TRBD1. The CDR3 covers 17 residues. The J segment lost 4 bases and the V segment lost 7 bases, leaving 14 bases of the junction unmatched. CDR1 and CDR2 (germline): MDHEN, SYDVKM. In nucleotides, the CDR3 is TGTGCCAGCAACCGTCCCTGGGCAGGGACAGGGGGAAACACCATATATTTT. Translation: CASNRPWAGTGGNTIYF.

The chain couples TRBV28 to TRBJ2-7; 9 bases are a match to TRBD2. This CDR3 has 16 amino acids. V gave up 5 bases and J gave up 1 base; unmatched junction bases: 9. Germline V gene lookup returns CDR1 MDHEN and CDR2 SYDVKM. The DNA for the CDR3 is TGTGCCAGCAGTAGGACTAGCGCGCCGGGATCCTACGAGCAGTACTTC. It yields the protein CASSRTSAPGSYEQYF.

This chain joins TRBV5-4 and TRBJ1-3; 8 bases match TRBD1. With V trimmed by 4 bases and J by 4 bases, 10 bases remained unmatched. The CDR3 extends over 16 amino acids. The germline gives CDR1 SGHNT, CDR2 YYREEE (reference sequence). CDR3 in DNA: TGTGCCAGCAGCACCAAAGGTGCAGGGGGCGGAAACACCATATATTTT. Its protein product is CASSTKGAGGGNTIYF. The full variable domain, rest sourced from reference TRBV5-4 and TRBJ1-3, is ETGVTQSPTHLIKTRGQQVTLRCSSQSGHNTVSWYQQALGQGPQFIFQYYREEENGRGNFPPRFSGLQFPNYSSELNVNALELDDSALYLCASSTKGAGGGNTIYFGEGSWLTVV.

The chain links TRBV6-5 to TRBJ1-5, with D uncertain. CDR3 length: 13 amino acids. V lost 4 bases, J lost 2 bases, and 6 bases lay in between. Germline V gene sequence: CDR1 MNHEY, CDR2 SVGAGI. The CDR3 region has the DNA TGTGCCAGCAGTTTAACAGGCAATCAGCCCCAGCATTTT. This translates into CASSLTGNQPQHF.

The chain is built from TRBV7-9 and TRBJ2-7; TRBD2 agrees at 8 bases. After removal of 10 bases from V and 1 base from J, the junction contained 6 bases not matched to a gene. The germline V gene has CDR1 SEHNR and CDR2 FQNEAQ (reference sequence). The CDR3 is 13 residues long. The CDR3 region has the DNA TGTGCCACCCCCGGGGGGGGTTCCTACGAGCAGTACTTC. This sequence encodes CATPGGGSYEQYF.

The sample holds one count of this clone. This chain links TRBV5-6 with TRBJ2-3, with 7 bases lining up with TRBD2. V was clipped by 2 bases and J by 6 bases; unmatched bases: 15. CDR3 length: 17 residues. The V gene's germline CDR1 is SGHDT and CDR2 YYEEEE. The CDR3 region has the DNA TGTGCCAGCAGCTTCGAACCCACAACGACTAGCATGGATACGCAGTATTTT. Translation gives CASSFEPTTTSMDTQYF.

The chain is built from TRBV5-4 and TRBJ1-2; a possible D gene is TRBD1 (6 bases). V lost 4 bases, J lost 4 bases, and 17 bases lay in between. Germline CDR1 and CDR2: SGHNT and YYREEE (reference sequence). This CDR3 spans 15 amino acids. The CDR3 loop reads CASSAKQGRGYGYTF. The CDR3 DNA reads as TGTGCCAGCAGCGCGAAACAGGGACGAGGCTATGGCTACACCTTC.

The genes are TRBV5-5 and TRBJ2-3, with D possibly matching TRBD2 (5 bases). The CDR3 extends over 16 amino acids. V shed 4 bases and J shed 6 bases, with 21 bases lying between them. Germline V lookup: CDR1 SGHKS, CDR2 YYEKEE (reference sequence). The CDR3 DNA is TGTGCCAGCAGCCGGACCCCGCACCGGGGTCTCGATACGCAGTATTTT. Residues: CASSRTPHRGLDTQYF.

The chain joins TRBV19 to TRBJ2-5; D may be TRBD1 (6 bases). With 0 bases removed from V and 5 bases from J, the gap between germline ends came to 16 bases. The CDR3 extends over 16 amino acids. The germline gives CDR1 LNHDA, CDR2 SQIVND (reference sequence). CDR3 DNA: TGTGCCAGTAGTATAGAGGCACAGGGTATTACGGAGACCCAGTACTTC. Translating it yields CASSIEAQGITETQYF.